Listed here are 16 T cell receptor beta chains from one sample, sequenced in a study of blood T cell repertoires in COVID-19 (dated by TCRdb to about 2020). Preparation of the library involved the immunoSEQ multiplex PCR assay. TCRdb's version of the immuneACCESS table is confined to in-frame rearrangements and falls short of the full clone set. An unresolved V gene accounts for under half of the shortfall where checked; the remainder is of unknown origin. Present in this sample are about 230,000 clones, around 86% of which were seen just once. 11% of the sample rests with the top ten. Sequenced sample: peripheral blood. Receptor source: a middle-aged man with COVID-19, enrolled during active disease.

The chain has TRBV9 and TRBJ2-7; possible D gene TRBD2, 6 bases. Trimming took off 0 bases at V and 3 bases at J, with 10 bases between the two ends. From germline, CDR1 is SGDLS and CDR2 YYNGEE. This CDR3 region has 14 residues. CDR3 nucleotide sequence: TGTGCCAGCAGCGTAGCGGATAGCGGCTACGAGCAGTACTTC. Translating it yields CASSVADSGYEQYF.

The chain recombines TRBV27 with TRBJ1-1; weak D call: TRBD1 (6 bases). The CDR3 totals 14 residues. Trimming removed 5 bases from V and 6 bases from J, with 16 bases in between. Germline CDR1 and CDR2: MNHEY and SMNVEV (reference sequence). DNA of the CDR3: TGTGCCAGCAGTCTTACAGGGCGGATTTCTGAAGCTTTCTTT. Amino acid sequence: CASSLTGRISEAFF.

The chain has TRBV4-2 and TRBJ2-7; D is uncertain. Trimming shortened V by 4 bases and J by 2 bases, and 15 bases separated the two germline ends. Per germline, CDR1 LGHNA and CDR2 YNFKEQ. This CDR3 is built from 15 residues. For the CDR3, the DNA is TGTGCCAGCAGCCGAGAGATAGTGGGCCCCTACGAGCAGTACTTC. Its protein is CASSREIVGPYEQYF.

The gene calls are TRBV6-5 and TRBJ2-1; D remains unclear. V was shortened by 6 bases and J by 1 base, with 13 bases between the two germline ends. The CDR3 is made up of 15 amino acids. Germline assignment: CDR1 MNHEY and CDR2 SVGAGI. The CDR3 loop is CASRFGLESYNEQFF. The CDR3 DNA reads TGTGCCAGCAGGTTTGGGTTGGAGTCCTACAATGAGCAGTTCTTC.

The chain combines TRBV6-5 with TRBJ2-2; no clear D gene. This CDR3 is built from 14 residues. Between the trimmed V and J ends, which lost 0 bases and 6 bases, there was a span of 8 bases. Germline V CDR1 and CDR2: MNHEY, SVGAGI. CDR3 region: CASSYSSGSGELFF. CDR3 DNA sequence: TGTGCCAGCAGTTACTCGTCGGGTTCCGGGGAGCTGTTTTTT.

As for this clone: One end of the junction varies from germline; a read error may be responsible. The chain employs TRBV7-7 and TRBJ2-5; D ambiguous. The CDR3 spans 12 residues. Germline values: CDR1 SSHAT, CDR2 FNYEAQ (reference sequence). CDR3 coding DNA: TGTGCTAGCAGCACACACGGGGAGACCCAGTACTTC. Amino acid sequence: CASSTHGETQYF. The full variable domain, in which reference TRBV7-7 and TRBJ2-5 provide the parts outside the CDR3, is GAGVSQSPRYKVTKRGQDVTLRCDPISSHATLYWYQQALGQGPEFLTYFNYEAQPDKSGLPSDRFSAERPEGSISTLTIQRTEQRDSAMYRCASSTHGETQYFGPGTRLLVL.

V is TRBV28 and J is TRBJ1-5; 8 nucleotides align to TRBD1. The junction had 7 bases not matched to a gene; V was cut back by 6 bases and J by 3 bases. Germline values: CDR1 MDHEN, CDR2 SYDVKM. CDR3 length equals 15 residues. This CDR3 reads CASRKDRVYNQPQHF. The CDR3 DNA reads TGTGCCAGCAGAAAGGACAGGGTTTACAATCAGCCCCAGCATTTT.

This clone was observed once. This chain connects TRBV2 to TRBJ2-7, with D possibly TRBD1 on 5 matching bases. V shed 7 bases and J shed 3 bases, with 13 bases lying between them. The germline V gene has CDR1 SNHLY and CDR2 FYNNEI. This CDR3 has 13 residues. Written as DNA, the CDR3 is TGTGCCAGCATTTCACAGGCCAACTACGAGCAGTACTTC. It codes for CASISQANYEQYF.

The chain joins TRBV11-2 to TRBJ2-1; 10 bases match TRBD1. The germline CDR1 and CDR2 sequences are SGHAT and FQNNGV. The V and J ends lost 5 bases and 8 bases, in that order; junction bases with no gene match: 12. This CDR3 contains 16 residues. CDR3 bases: TGTGCCAGCAGCCCCGGGACAGGGGTTCTCAACCATGAGCAGTTCTTC. This translates into CASSPGTGVLNHEQFF.

The rearrangement joins TRBV19 to TRBJ2-1; D not certain. Germline V CDR1 and CDR2: LNHDA, SQIVND (reference sequence). This CDR3 spans 13 amino acids. Between the trimmed V and J ends, which lost 0 bases and 5 bases, there was a span of 5 bases. The DNA of the CDR3 is TGTGCCAGTAGTATAGACAGAAACAATGAGCAGTTCTTC. Its protein is CASSIDRNNEQFF.

The rearrangement joins TRBV7-9 to TRBJ1-2, with D maybe TRBD1 (5 bases). The germline V gene encodes CDR1 SEHNR and CDR2 FQNEAQ (reference sequence). This CDR3 is built from 14 residues. V was pared by 3 bases and J by 7 bases, with 15 bases between. The CDR3 is CASSLGKGLAGYTF. The CDR3 region has the DNA TGTGCCAGCAGCTTGGGAAAGGGGCTGGCTGGCTACACCTTC.

The CDR3 region is CASSSQRQGYGYTF. CDR3 bases: TGTGCCAGCAGCTCTCAGAGACAGGGGTATGGCTACACCTTC. The chain joins TRBV7-2 to TRBJ1-2; 8 bases map to TRBD1. Germline CDR1 is SGHTA and CDR2 is FQGNSA. This CDR3 spans 14 amino acids. The V gene end was trimmed by 4 bases and the J gene end by 5 bases; junction bases not matched to a gene: 6.

This chain connects TRBV7-3 to TRBJ2-3; TRBD2 agrees at 8 bases. J was trimmed by 3 bases and V by 2 bases; bases with no gene match: 1. The CDR3 runs 14 residues. CDR1 and CDR2 from the germline V gene are SGHTA and FQGTGA. The CDR3 nucleotides are TGTGCCAGCAGCTTAGGGACTAGGACAGATACGCAGTATTTT. It specifies CASSLGTRTDTQYF.

The gene calls are TRBV5-6 and TRBJ1-3; D is perhaps TRBD1 (6 bases). Per the germline V gene, CDR1 is SGHDT and CDR2 is YYEEEE. Trimming shortened V by 2 bases and J by 8 bases, and 8 bases separated the two germline ends. The CDR3 loop spans 12 amino acids. CDR3 DNA: TGTGCCAGCAGCTTCGGGGGGCACACCATATATTTT. Protein: CASSFGGHTIYF.

The gene calls are TRBV5-8 and TRBJ1-1, with 7 bases fitting TRBD1. J was trimmed by 0 bases and V by 7 bases; bases with no gene match: 3. The CDR3 sequence is 13 residues long. The germline CDR1 and CDR2 sequences are SGHTS and YDEGEE. Written as DNA, the CDR3 is TGTGCCAGCGGGGACAGAATGAACACTGAAGCTTTCTTT. It translates to CASGDRMNTEAFF.

V and J are TRBV5-6 and TRBJ2-7; TRBD1 agrees at 8 bases. From germline, CDR1 is SGHDT and CDR2 YYEEEE. The CDR3 extends over 16 amino acids. V lost 7 bases, J lost 4 bases, and 16 bases stayed unmatched. The DNA of the CDR3 is TGTGCCAGCGCTACGGGACCGGGACAGGACCCGTACGAGCAGTACTTC. Amino acid sequence: CASATGPGQDPYEQYF.